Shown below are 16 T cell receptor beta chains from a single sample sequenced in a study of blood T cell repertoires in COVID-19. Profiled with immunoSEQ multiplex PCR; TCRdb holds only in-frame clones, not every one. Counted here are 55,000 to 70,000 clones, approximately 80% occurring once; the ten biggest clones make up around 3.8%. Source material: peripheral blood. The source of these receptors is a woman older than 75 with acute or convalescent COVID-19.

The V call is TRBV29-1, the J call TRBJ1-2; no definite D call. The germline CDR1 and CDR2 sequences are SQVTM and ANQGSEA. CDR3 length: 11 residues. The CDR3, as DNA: TGCCGCCGAAGGAGGGTCTATGGCTACACCTTC. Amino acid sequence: CRRRRVYGYTF.

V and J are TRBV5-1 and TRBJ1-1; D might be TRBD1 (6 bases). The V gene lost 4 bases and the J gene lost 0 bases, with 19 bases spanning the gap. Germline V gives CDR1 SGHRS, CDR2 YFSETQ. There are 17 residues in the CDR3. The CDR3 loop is CASSPRGRQAMNTEAFF. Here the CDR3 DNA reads TGCGCCAGCAGCCCGAGGGGCCGACAGGCAATGAACACTGAAGCTTTCTTT.

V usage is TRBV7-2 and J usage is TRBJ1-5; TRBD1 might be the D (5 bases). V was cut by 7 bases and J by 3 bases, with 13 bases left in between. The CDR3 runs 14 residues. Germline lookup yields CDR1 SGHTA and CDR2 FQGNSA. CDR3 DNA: TGTGCCAGCACCTACGGGGGATTCAATCAGCCCCAGCATTTT. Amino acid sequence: CASTYGGFNQPQHF.

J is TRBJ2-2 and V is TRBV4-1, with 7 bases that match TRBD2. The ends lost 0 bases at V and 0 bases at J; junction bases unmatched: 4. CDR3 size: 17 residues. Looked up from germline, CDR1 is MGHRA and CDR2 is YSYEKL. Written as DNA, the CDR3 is TGCGCCAGCAGCCAAGATGGTGGGGGGGCGAACACCGGGGAGCTGTTTTTT. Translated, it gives CASSQDGGGANTGELFF.

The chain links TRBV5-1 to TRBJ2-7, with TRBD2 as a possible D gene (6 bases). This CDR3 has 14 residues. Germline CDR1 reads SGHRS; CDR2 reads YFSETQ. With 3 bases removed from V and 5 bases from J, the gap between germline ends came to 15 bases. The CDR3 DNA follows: TGCGCCAGCAGCTCCGGGACTCGAGGGAACGAGCAGTACTTC. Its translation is CASSSGTRGNEQYF.

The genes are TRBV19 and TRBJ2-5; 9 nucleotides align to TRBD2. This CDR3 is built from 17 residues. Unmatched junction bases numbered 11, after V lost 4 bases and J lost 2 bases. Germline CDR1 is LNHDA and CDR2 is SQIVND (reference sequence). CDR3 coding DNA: TGTGCCAGTAGTACCATCAGGGCGGGAGGGAGGCAAGAGACCCAGTACTTC. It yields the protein CASSTIRAGGRQETQYF.

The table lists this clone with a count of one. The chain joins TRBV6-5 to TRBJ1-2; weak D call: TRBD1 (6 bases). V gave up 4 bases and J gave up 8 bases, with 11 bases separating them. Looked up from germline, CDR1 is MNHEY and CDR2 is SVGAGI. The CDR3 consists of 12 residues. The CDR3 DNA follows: TGTGCCAGCAGTTCACAGGGATCCGGCTACACCTTC. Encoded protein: CASSSQGSGYTF.

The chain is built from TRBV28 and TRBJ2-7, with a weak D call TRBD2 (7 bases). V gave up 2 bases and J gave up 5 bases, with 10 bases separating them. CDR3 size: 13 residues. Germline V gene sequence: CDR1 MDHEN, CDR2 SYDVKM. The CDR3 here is CASSLRGGDEQYF. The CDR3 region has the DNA TGTGCCAGCAGTTTAAGGGGGGGCGACGAGCAGTACTTC.

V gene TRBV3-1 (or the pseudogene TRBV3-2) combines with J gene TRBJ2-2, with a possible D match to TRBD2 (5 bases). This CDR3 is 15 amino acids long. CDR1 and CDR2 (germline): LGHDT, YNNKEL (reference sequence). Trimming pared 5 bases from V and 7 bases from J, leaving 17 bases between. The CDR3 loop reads CASSSYGSGNGELFF. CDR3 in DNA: TGTGCCAGCAGCAGCTATGGGAGCGGAAACGGGGAGCTGTTTTTT.

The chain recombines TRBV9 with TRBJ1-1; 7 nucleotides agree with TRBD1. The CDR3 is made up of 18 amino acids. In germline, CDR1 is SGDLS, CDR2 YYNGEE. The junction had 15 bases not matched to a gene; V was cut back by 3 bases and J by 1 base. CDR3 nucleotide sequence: TGTGCCAGCAGCGCCCGCAATCAGGGGGTTCTTGGGAACACTGAAGCTTTCTTT. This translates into CASSARNQGVLGNTEAFF.

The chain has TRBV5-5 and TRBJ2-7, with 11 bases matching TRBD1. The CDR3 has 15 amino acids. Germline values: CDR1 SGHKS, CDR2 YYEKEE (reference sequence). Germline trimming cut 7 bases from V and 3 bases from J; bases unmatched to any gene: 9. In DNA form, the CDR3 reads TGTGCCAGCTTTCTCCGGGACAGGGGGTTCTACGAGCAGTACTTC. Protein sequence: CASFLRDRGFYEQYF.

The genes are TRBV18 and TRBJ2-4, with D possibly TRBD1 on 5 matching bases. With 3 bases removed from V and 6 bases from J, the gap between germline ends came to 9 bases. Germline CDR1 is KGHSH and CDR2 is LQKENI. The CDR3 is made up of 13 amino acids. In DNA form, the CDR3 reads TGTGCCAGCTCACCCCAGGGTGGAAACATTCAGTACTTC. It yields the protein CASSPQGGNIQYF. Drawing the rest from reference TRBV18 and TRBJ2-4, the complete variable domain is NAGVMQNPRHLVRRRGQEARLRCSPMKGHSHVYWYRQLPEEGLKFMVYLQKENIIDESGMPKERFSAEFPKEGPSILRIQQVVRGDSAAYFCASSPQGGNIQYFGAGTRLSVL.

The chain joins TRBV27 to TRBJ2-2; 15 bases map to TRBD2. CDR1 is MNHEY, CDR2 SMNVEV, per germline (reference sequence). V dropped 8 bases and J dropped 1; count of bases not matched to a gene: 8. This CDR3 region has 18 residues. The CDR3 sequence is CASSGTSGGTLNTGELFF. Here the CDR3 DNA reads TGTGCCAGCTCCGGGACTAGCGGGGGGACCTTGAACACCGGGGAGCTGTTTTTT.

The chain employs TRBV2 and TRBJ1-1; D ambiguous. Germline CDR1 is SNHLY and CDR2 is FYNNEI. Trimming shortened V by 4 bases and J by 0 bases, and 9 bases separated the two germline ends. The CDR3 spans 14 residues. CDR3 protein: CASSVAQMNTEAFF. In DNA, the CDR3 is TGTGCCAGCAGTGTGGCACAGATGAACACTGAAGCTTTCTTT.

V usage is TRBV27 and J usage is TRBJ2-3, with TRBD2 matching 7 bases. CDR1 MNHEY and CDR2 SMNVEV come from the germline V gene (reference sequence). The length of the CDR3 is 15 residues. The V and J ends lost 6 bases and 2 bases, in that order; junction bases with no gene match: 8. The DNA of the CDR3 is TGTGCCAGCAGGGAGCGGGGTCTGCCCACAGATACGCAGTATTTT. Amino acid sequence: CASRERGLPTDTQYF.

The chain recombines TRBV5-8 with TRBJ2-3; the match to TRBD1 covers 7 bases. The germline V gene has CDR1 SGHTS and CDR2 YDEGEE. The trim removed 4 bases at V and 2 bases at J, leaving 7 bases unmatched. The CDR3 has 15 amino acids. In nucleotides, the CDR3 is TGTGCCAGCAGCCCGGGGACAGTTTACACAGATACGCAGTATTTT. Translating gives CASSPGTVYTDTQYF.